These T cell receptor beta chains were read from a single sample in a study of response to subunit inactivated influenza vaccine. TCRdb re-derived calls from the RT-PCR reads in MiXCR, one entry per CDR3 protein. The data show approximately 490,000 distinct CDR3 sequences, 6% to 9% seen once. The material sequenced was PBMCs from blood, taken around 25 months after vaccination. The receptors derive from a man aged 50-75 years who received an inactivated influenza vaccine. CDR3s include the opening cysteine and the closing phenylalanine or tryptophan. A D gene is named only where the DNA matches it firmly. Not all rows give a size; the values are once, few, many and, for expanded clones, a class.

>TRBJ2-3|TRBV12-3/TRBV12-4|16|NA|many
CASSLGVSPSTDTQYF
TGTGCCAGCAGTTTAGGAGTTAGCCCTAGCACAGATACGCAGTATTTT
>TRBJ2-7|TRBV20-1|14|TRBD1|few
CSAAGTGKAYEQYF
TGCAGTGCCGCCGGGACAGGGAAAGCCTACGAGCAGTACTTC
>TRBJ1-1|TRBV4-2|15|TRBD1|many
CASSRSTGVNTEAFF
TGTGCCAGCAGCCGATCGACAGGGGTGAACACTGAAGCTTTCTTT
>TRBJ2-1|TRBV5-1|17|TRBD1|NA
CASSPQTGKSSYNEQFF
TGCGCCAGCAGCCCACAGACAGGGAAAAGCTCCTACAATGAGCAGTTCTTC
>TRBJ2-2|TRBV12-3/TRBV12-4|16|NA|many
CASINNWGEYTGELFF
TGTGCCAGCATCAACAATTGGGGGGAATACACCGGGGAGCTGTTTTTT
>TRBJ1-6|TRBV6-1|13|NA|few
CASRAAGDSPLHF
TGTGCCAGCAGGGCGGCGGGTGATTCACCCCTCCACTTT
>TRBJ2-3|TRBV12-3/TRBV12-4|16|TRBD2|few
CASSQWAGGPKDTQYF
TGTGCCAGCAGTCAATGGGCGGGGGGGCCGAAAGATACGCAGTATTTT
>TRBJ2-1|TRBV27|15|NA|many
CASTPGAGVANEQFF
TGTGCCAGTACGCCGGGGGCGGGAGTGGCCAATGAGCAGTTCTTC
>TRBJ1-2|TRBV4-3|16|NA|few
CASSQDSQGNVAGYTF
TGCGCCAGCAGCCAAGATTCACAGGGTAATGTAGCCGGCTACACCTTC
>TRBJ2-3|TRBV5-4|20|TRBD2|once
CASSSTGLAGGPPITDTQYF
TGTGCCAGCAGCTCGACGGGACTAGCGGGGGGCCCGCCCATCACAGATACGCAGTATTTT
>TRBJ2-5|TRBV7-9|14|NA|NA
CASSLTGHQETQYF
TGTGCCAGCAGCTTAACAGGGCACCAAGAGACCCAGTACTTC
>TRBJ2-7|TRBV7-8|14|NA|NA
CASSLIPSSYEQYF
TGTGCCAGCAGCCTGATACCAAGCTCCTACGAGCAGTACTTC
>TRBJ2-7|TRBV20-1|14|TRBD2|NA
CSAESLAANNEQYF
TGCAGTGCGGAGAGTCTAGCGGCCAATAACGAGCAGTACTTC
>TRBJ1-1|TRBV5-6|14|NA|many
CASSLEWVNTEAFF
TGTGCCAGCAGCTTGGAATGGGTGAACACTGAAGCTTTCTTT
>TRBJ1-1|TRBV12-3/TRBV12-4|14|NA|many
CASSPVGGSTEAFF
TGTGCCAGCAGCCCCGTTGGGGGATCTACTGAAGCTTTCTTT
>TRBJ2-7|TRBV29-1|16|NA|many
CSVGRGVTGAIYEQYF
TGCAGCGTGGGTCGTGGGGTTACAGGAGCTATCTACGAGCAGTACTTC
>TRBJ2-1|TRBV27|23|TRBD1|many
CASRLKSTTLTGALDGPYNEQFF
TGTGCCAGCAGATTAAAATCCACTACCTTAACAGGGGCCTTAGATGGGCCCTACAATGAGCAGTTCTTC
>TRBJ2-7|TRBV5-1|13|TRBD1|many
CASSLGQGGEQYF
TGCGCCAGCAGCTTGGGACAGGGCGGTGAGCAGTACTTC
>TRBJ2-5|TRBV9|14|TRBD2|many
CASSVGTNQETQYF
TGTGCCAGCAGCGTGGGGACTAACCAAGAGACCCAGTACTTC
>TRBJ2-3|TRBV25-1|16|TRBD2|NA
CASSASILAGADTQYF
TGTGCCAGCAGCGCTAGTATACTAGCGGGAGCCGATACGCAGTATTTT
>TRBJ2-2|TRBV20-1|13|NA|many
CSARETDTGELFF
TGCAGTGCTAGAGAGACAGATACCGGGGAGCTGTTTTTT
>TRBJ2-7|TRBV10-3|14|NA|few
CAISESREGYEQYF
TGTGCCATCAGTGAGTCGAGAGAGGGTTACGAGCAGTACTTC
>TRBJ1-6|TRBV7-2|12|NA|few
CASSSDAPPLHF
TGTGCCAGCAGCTCCGACGCCCCACCCCTCCACTTT
>TRBJ2-1|TRBV5-1|14|NA|many
CASSLASGTIEQFF
TGCGCCAGCAGCTTGGCGTCCGGGACGATTGAGCAGTTCTTC
>TRBJ2-4|TRBV29-1|14|TRBD2|NA
CSVGSGIGLGIQYF
TGCAGCGTTGGTAGCGGGATTGGCCTGGGCATTCAGTACTTC
>TRBJ2-3|TRBV7-3|15|NA|few
CASSPYGQSTDTQYF
TGTGCCAGCAGCCCATACGGACAAAGCACAGATACGCAGTATTTT
>TRBJ2-5|TRBV10-2|12|NA|many
CASSAFQETQYF
TGCGCCAGCAGTGCATTCCAAGAGACCCAGTACTTC
>TRBJ2-1|TRBV12-3/TRBV12-4|15|NA|many
CASRPGTLVYNEQFF
TGTGCCAGCAGACCCGGGACTCTAGTCTACAATGAGCAGTTCTTC
>TRBJ2-7|TRBV7-9|15|NA|many
CASSLTGTSKYEQYF
TGTGCCAGCAGCTTGACAGGGACTAGTAAGTACGAGCAGTACTTC
>TRBJ2-5|TRBV7-3|15|NA|NA
CASSENTAGQETQYF
TGTGCCAGCAGCGAAAATACTGCCGGGCAAGAGACCCAGTACTTC
>TRBJ2-1|TRBV4-2|18|TRBD1|few
CASSQVYSGTGGFREQFF
TGTGCCAGCAGCCAAGTCTACTCCGGGACAGGGGGCTTTCGTGAGCAGTTCTTC
>TRBJ1-2|TRBV10-3|12|NA|few
CAISAYSEGYTF
TGTGCCATCAGTGCCTATTCGGAGGGCTACACCTTC
>TRBJ2-3|TRBV3-1|15|NA|NA
CASSQGGGITDTQYF
TGTGCCAGCAGCCAAGGAGGGGGGATCACAGATACGCAGTATTTT
>TRBJ2-3|TRBV20-1|20|TRBD2|many
CSATSPGLAGGPGNTDTQYF
TGCAGTGCTACATCCCCCGGACTAGCGGGGGGGCCGGGGAACACAGATACGCAGTATTTT
>TRBJ2-3|TRBV29-1|14|TRBD2|many
CSVAAGGNTDTQYF
TGCAGCGTTGCTGCGGGAGGGAACACAGATACGCAGTATTTT
>TRBJ2-4|TRBV6-5|16|NA|NA
CASSYSLNRAKNIQYF
TGTGCCAGCAGTTACTCGCTGAACAGGGCCAAAAACATTCAGTACTTC
>TRBJ2-1|TRBV6-2/TRBV6-3|17|TRBD2|many
CASSYSVSGDSYNEQFF
TGTGCCAGCAGTTACTCGGTTAGCGGGGACTCCTACAATGAGCAGTTCTTC
>TRBJ1-3|TRBV3-1|15|NA|many
CASSKIPGLGNTIYF
TGTGCCAGCAGCAAGATACCCGGGCTGGGAAACACCATATATTTT